This T cell receptor beta chain appears in the sequencing data of a study of tumor-infiltrating lymphocytes in primary liver carcinoma. Whole-study context: Patients underwent surgical resection for primary liver carcinoma. Study outcomes and limitations: Overlap between tumor regions exceeded overlap of tumor with adjacent tissue or blood.

For this clonotype: Antigen specificity is unknown.

Starting material of 500 ng total RNA yielded TCR beta cDNA via a constant-region primer. A slightly modified ARM-PCR protocol with three nested multiplex PCR rounds produced these TCR beta libraries. Each of the first two PCR rounds ran approximately 9 cycles with TRBV1-TRBV30 forward and C-beta reverse primers. TCRdb reprocessed the multiplex PCR reads via MiXCR and lists one record per CDR3 protein. Of over 250,000 distinct CDR3 sequences in the sample, about three fifths were seen once. J gave up 4 bases and V 1 base, and 1 base lay outside the gene matches. The CDR3 contains 14 residues. Per the germline V gene, CDR1 is MGHRA and CDR2 is YSYEKL. Blood RNA was derived from unsorted whole blood, and germline DNA was extracted too. The collection of approximately 4.1 milliliters of peripheral blood preceded surgery.

The rearrangement links TRBV4-1 to TRBJ2-3, with 8 positions matching TRBD1. Input material: peripheral blood. The sequence was collected from a woman aged 25 to 39 with primary liver carcinoma and hepatitis B virus infection. CDR3 sequence (DNA): TGCGCCAGCAGCCAAGGGGGACAGGCAGATACGCAGTATTTT. It specifies CASSQGGQADTQYF.